This TCR beta chain was profiled in a study of blood T cell repertoires in COVID-19. For the study at large: Acute-phase and convalescent COVID-19 samples originated in the United States, Italy and Spain. Sources were T cells, B-cell-depleted T cells, or PBMCs; the material itself was cDNA or gDNA.

Authors' data handling: Reference gene primer amplification in the assay estimated nucleated cell counts. Assay used: immunoSEQ multiplex PCR; TCRdb lists only in-frame clones, some missing. The DNA gave D and trimming, while V, J and clone size come from that table. The table lists approximately 130,000 clones, around 79% of them singletons. V was trimmed by 1 base and J by 3 bases, leaving 12 bases between them. The CDR3 totals 15 residues. Germline loops: CDR1 SEHNR, CDR2 FQNEAQ (reference sequence). The sample taken for sequencing was peripheral blood. The rearrangement joins TRBV7-9 to TRBJ1-2; D is uncertain. This sequence originates from a man older than 75 with acute or convalescent COVID-19. CDR3 region: CASSLVSAGDYGYTF. The CDR3 DNA reads TGTGCCAGCAGCTTAGTTAGTGCCGGGGACTATGGCTACACCTTC.